This section outlines one TCR beta chain sequence together with its context. Its antigen is unidentified. TCRdb's table, derived via immunoSEQ multiplex PCR, lists solely in-frame clones and lacks some. Seen here are approximately 110,000 clones, approximately 78% observed once, and the top ten hold 2.5% to 3.5%. This record belongs to a study of radiation and T cells in renal cell carcinoma. Findings and caveats of the study: In blood, top tumor clones expanded by 2 weeks, shrinking by 4. No pretreatment tumor biopsies were available for baseline clonotypes.

Time point in this sample: baseline pretreatment blood. As for treatment: 15 Gy SBRT to primary tumor, nephrectomy 4 weeks later. Radiation-treated patients gave blood at baseline, week 2 and week 4. Clear cell pathology was present in this patient's renal cell carcinoma. Germline V gene lookup returns CDR1 MNHNS and CDR2 SASEGT. The CDR3 totals 14 residues. V gave up 5 bases and J gave up 5 bases, with 15 bases separating them. This clonotype was sampled from an older woman with renal cell carcinoma. Sequences were derived from blood, sampled from a patient whose treatment included radiotherapy and nephrectomy. This chain links TRBV6-1 with TRBJ2-5; a possible D gene is TRBD2 (5 bases). In nucleotides, the CDR3 is TGTGCCAGCAGTACCCAGGAGGTTCTTGAGACCCAGTACTTC. Encoded protein: CASSTQEVLETQYF.